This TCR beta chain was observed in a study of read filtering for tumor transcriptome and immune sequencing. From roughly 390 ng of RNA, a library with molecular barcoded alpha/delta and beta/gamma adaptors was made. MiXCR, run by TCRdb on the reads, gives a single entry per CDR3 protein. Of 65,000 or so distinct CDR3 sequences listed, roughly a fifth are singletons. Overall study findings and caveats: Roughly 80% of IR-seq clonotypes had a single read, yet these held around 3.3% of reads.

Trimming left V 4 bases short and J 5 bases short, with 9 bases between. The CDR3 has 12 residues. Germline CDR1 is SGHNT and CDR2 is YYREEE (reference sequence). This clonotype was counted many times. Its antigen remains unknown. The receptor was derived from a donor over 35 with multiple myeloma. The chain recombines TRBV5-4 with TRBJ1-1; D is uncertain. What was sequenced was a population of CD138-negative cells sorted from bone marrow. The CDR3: CASSHGETEAFF. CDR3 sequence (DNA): TGTGCCAGCAGCCATGGGGAGACTGAAGCTTTCTTT.